The rows below give T cell receptor beta chains drawn from one sample of a study of CD8+CD57+ T cells in acquired aplastic anemia. TCRdb re-called the reads with MiXCR, one entry per CDR3 protein. The sample carries about 170,000 distinct CDR3 sequences, 55% to 80% recorded once. Sequenced sample: sorted CD4+, CD8+, or CD8+CD57+ T cells (not recorded which) from PBMCs. The receptors come from a human donor in good health. The CDR3 runs from the conserved cysteine through the conserved F or W. The order of the fields is J gene, D gene, V gene, clone size, CDR3 protein, CDR3 DNA. The D gene is left open where the match is weak. Only some rows state a clone size, as once, few, many or a class for expanded clones.

TRBJ2-1 - TRBV24-1 - CATSDPLANEQFF TGTGCCACCAGTGACCCACTAGCAAATGAGCAGTTCTTC
TRBJ2-3 - TRBV14 - CASSLSEGTDTQYF TGTGCCAGCAGCCTTTCCGAAGGGACAGATACGCAGTATTTT
TRBJ2-7 TRBD2 TRBV7-2 - CASSSTSGSTYEQYF TGTGCCAGCAGCTCGACTAGCGGGTCCACCTACGAGCAGTACTTC
TRBJ2-1 - TRBV19 - CASSGAGSYNEQFF TGTGCCAGTAGTGGGGCAGGGTCCTACAATGAGCAGTTCTTC
TRBJ2-5 TRBD1 TRBV9 - CASSVESGTGETLYF TGTGCCAGCAGCGTAGAAAGCGGGACAGGGGAGACCCTGTACTTC
TRBJ2-7 - TRBV7-3 - CASSSGPPVSYEQYF TGTGCCAGCAGCAGCGGACCCCCCGTCTCCTACGAGCAGTACTTC
TRBJ2-1 - TRBV5-1 - CASSLIPIGSSYNEQFF TGCGCCAGCAGCTTGATCCCGATAGGAAGCTCCTACAATGAGCAGTTCTTC
TRBJ2-1 - TRBV27 - CASSFVGGRHNEQFF TGTGCCAGCAGTTTTGTCGGGGGACGCCACAATGAGCAGTTCTTC
TRBJ1-5 - TRBV7-8 few CASSTYTTGNQPQHF TGTGCCAGCAGCACTTACACGACGGGGAATCAGCCCCAGCATTTT
TRBJ1-2 - TRBV2 - CASSEVGSNYGYTF TGTGCCAGCAGTGAAGTCGGTTCTAACTATGGCTACACCTTC
TRBJ2-1 - TRBV7-9 - CASSLGGWGKSYNEQFF TGTGCCAGCAGCTTAGGTGGATGGGGTAAATCCTACAATGAGCAGTTCTTC
TRBJ2-5 - TRBV7-6 many CASSLGVGKETQYF TGTGCCAGCAGCTTAGGGGTGGGGAAAGAGACCCAGTACTTC
TRBJ2-7 TRBD2 TRBV12-3/TRBV12-4 - CASRISRRGGVDEQYF TGTGCCAGCAGGATTTCCCGCCGGGGGGGAGTCGACGAGCAGTACTTC
TRBJ1-1 - TRBV20-1 - CSARDRGTRNTEAFF TGCAGTGCTAGAGATCGGGGGACAAGGAACACTGAAGCTTTCTTT
TRBJ1-3 TRBD1 TRBV6-1 - CASSRDRGNTIYF TGTGCCAGCAGTCGGGACAGGGGAAACACCATATATTTT
TRBJ2-7 TRBD1 TRBV25-1 - CASVEPPGTGSGEQYF TGTGCCAGCGTTGAACCACCCGGGACAGGGAGCGGCGAGCAGTACTTC
TRBJ2-7 TRBD1 TRBV6-6 - CAISTSDRVAYEQYF TGTGCCATCAGCACTTCGGACAGGGTGGCCTACGAGCAGTACTTC
TRBJ2-7 TRBD1 TRBV30 - CAWSIIGTAYEQYF TGTGCCTGGAGTATAATCGGGACAGCCTACGAGCAGTACTTC
TRBJ2-7 - TRBV2 once CASSAQSSYEQYF TGTGCCAGCAGTGCACAAAGCTCCTACGAGCAGTACTTC
TRBJ1-2 - TRBV2 - CASSVPAAANYGYTF TGTGCCAGCAGTGTTCCGGCAGCAGCTAACTATGGCTACACCTTC
TRBJ2-1 - TRBV5-1 - CASTLGGPGNEQFF TGCGCCAGCACCCTGGGGGGGCCTGGCAATGAGCAGTTCTTC
TRBJ2-7 - TRBV28 - CASSSRLAYEQYF TGTGCCAGCAGTTCCAGGCTAGCTTACGAGCAGTACTTC
TRBJ2-7 - TRBV5-6 - CASSLEVTGRYEQYF TGTGCCAGCAGCTTGGAGGTGACAGGTCGCTACGAGCAGTACTTC
TRBJ2-7 - TRBV7-4 many CASSCRRRGPYEQYF TGTGCCAGCAGCTGCCGGCGGCGGGGACCCTACGAGCAGTACTTC
TRBJ1-6 TRBD1 TRBV11-1 - CASSLTGDSPLHF TGTGCCAGCAGCTTGACAGGGGATTCACCCCTCCACTTT
TRBJ2-5 - TRBV20-1 once CSARDPYLPGRGWGETQYF TGCAGTGCTAGAGACCCCTATCTCCCTGGTCGCGGGTGGGGGGAGACCCAGTACTTC
TRBJ2-7 TRBD2 TRBV6-2/TRBV6-3 many CASSYSSGTSGVKSSYEQYF TGTGCCAGCAGTTACTCGTCCGGGACTAGCGGGGTTAAAAGCTCCTACGAGCAGTACTTC
TRBJ2-5 TRBD2 TRBV7-2 - CASSSVAGGHETQYF TGTGCCAGCAGCTCCGTAGCGGGAGGACATGAGACCCAGTACTTC
TRBJ2-7 - TRBV19 - CASSMGQSSYEQYF TGTGCCAGTAGTATGGGCCAGAGCTCCTACGAGCAGTACTTC
TRBJ1-6 TRBD1 TRBV6-5 once CASSYSVLGTANSPLHF TGTGCCAGCAGTTACTCGGTCCTCGGGACAGCCAATTCACCCCTCCACTTT
TRBJ2-7 TRBD2 TRBV5-1 - CASSVGLAAAYEQYF TGCGCCAGCAGCGTGGGACTAGCGGCCGCCTACGAGCAGTACTTC
TRBJ2-3 TRBD2 TRBV7-2 - CASSPSSGTPDTQYF TGTGCCAGCAGCCCCTCTAGCGGGACGCCAGATACGCAGTATTTT
TRBJ1-1 - TRBV9 once CASSVSQRNTEAFF TGTGCCAGCAGCGTTAGTCAGAGGAACACTGAAGCTTTCTTT
TRBJ1-2 - TRBV11-2 - CASSSSGGYTF TGTGCCAGCAGCTCGTCAGGGGGCTACACCTTC
TRBJ1-5 - TRBV7-9 - CASSEARGGQPQHF TGTGCCAGCAGTGAAGCCCGGGGAGGGCAGCCCCAGCATTTT
TRBJ2-1 TRBD2 TRBV19 - CASGLAGGSSYNEQFF TGTGCCAGCGGACTAGCGGGAGGGAGCTCCTACAATGAGCAGTTCTTC
TRBJ1-4 TRBD1 TRBV6-5 - CASRRPGGVVFF TGTGCCAGCAGGCGACCAGGGGGAGTTGTGTTTTTT
TRBJ2-1 - TRBV19 - CASIRSSGHYNEQFF TGTGCCAGTATCAGGTCCAGCGGCCACTACAATGAGCAGTTCTTC
TRBJ1-1 TRBD1 TRBV27 few CASSLFAGQGAAFF TGTGCCAGCAGTTTATTCGCCGGACAGGGGGCCGCTTTCTTT
TRBJ2-3 - TRBV2 - CASGRRADTQYF TGTGCCAGCGGTCGGAGGGCAGATACGCAGTATTTT
TRBJ2-7 TRBD1 TRBV7-9 - CASSRGGESYEQYF TGTGCCAGCAGCCGAGGGGGCGAGTCCTACGAGCAGTACTTC
TRBJ1-1 TRBD1 TRBV9 - CASSEGTGINTEAFF TGCGCCAGCAGCGAGGGGACAGGGATCAACACTGAAGCTTTCTTT
TRBJ2-7 - TRBV12-3/TRBV12-4 - CASSLEQGMYEQYF TGTGCCAGCAGTTTAGAACAGGGCATGTACGAGCAGTACTTC
TRBJ2-7 TRBD2 TRBV10-1 - CASSRGPGLAYEQYF TGCGCCAGCAGCAGGGGACCGGGACTAGCCTACGAGCAGTACTTC
TRBJ2-4 TRBD2 TRBV7-9 many CASSHGTSGSMGAKNIQYF TGTGCCAGCAGCCATGGGACTAGCGGGAGTATGGGAGCCAAAAACATTCAGTACTTC
TRBJ2-1 - TRBV25-1 - CASTHQTHNNEQFF TGTGCCAGCACCCACCAGACACACAACAATGAGCAGTTCTTC
TRBJ1-2 - TRBV20-1 - CSVPGGGPYGYTF TGCAGTGTCCCTGGGGGAGGGCCCTATGGCTACACCTTC
TRBJ2-5 - TRBV7-3 - CASSRNGGETQYF TGTGCCAGTAGCCGTAATGGGGGCGAGACCCAGTACTTC
TRBJ2-5 - TRBV20-1 - CSASPGLGLYF TGCAGTGCTAGCCCGGGACTGGGTCTGTACTTC
TRBJ2-1 TRBD2 TRBV24-1 many CATSDSGTSYNSQFF TGTGCCACCAGTGATTCCGGGACTAGCTACAATTCGCAGTTCTTC
TRBJ1-3 - TRBV7-9 - CASSFNAGGTIYF TGTGCCAGCAGCTTCAACGCGGGAGGCACCATATATTTT
TRBJ2-3 - TRBV12-3/TRBV12-4 - CASSLLDTQYF TGTGCCAGCAGTTTACTAGATACGCAGTATTTT
TRBJ2-3 TRBD2 TRBV24-1 many CATSDPDPGLAGDLDTQYF TGTGCCACCAGTGACCCGGACCCGGGACTAGCGGGAGATTTAGATACGCAGTATTTT